The rows below give T cell receptor beta chains drawn from one sample of a study of spatial heterogeneity in lung cancer. TCRdb used MiXCR to reprocess the 5' RACE reads, holding one entry per CDR3 protein. Among tens of thousands of distinct CDR3 sequences, approximately 15% were seen once, and the ten largest hold roughly 30%. The sequences come from lung tumor tissue, collected at surgery. These receptors originate from a female donor with early-stage non-small cell lung cancer. CDR3s include the opening cysteine and the closing phenylalanine or tryptophan. D genes are given only for firm matches. Clone size is stated in some rows and not others, as once, few, many or a class when expanded.

CASRNGQGVYEQYF	TGTGCCAGCAGAAACGGACAGGGGGTTTACGAGCAGTACTTC	few	TRBD1	TRBV12-3/TRBV12-4	TRBJ2-7
CASSLRAGATNEQFF	TGTGCCAGCAGCTTAAGGGCGGGAGCGACCAATGAGCAGTTCTTC	.	TRBD2	TRBV7-2	TRBJ2-1
CASSLLTGGSNTGELFF	TGTGCCAGCAGTTTGCTAACGGGAGGTTCGAACACCGGGGAGCTGTTTTTT	.	TRBD2	TRBV27	TRBJ2-2
CSALGLAGNEQFF	TGCAGCGCTCTCGGACTAGCGGGCAATGAGCAGTTCTTC	few	TRBD2	TRBV29-1	TRBJ2-1
CASSLDGRGHEQYF	TGCGCCAGCAGCTTGGATGGACGCGGCCACGAGCAGTACTTC	many	.	TRBV5-1	TRBJ2-7
CASSTGLFNEKLFF	TGTGCCAGCAGCACGGGACTCTTTAATGAAAAACTGTTTTTT	many	.	TRBV7-2	TRBJ1-4
CASNKQSGSGTDTQYF	TGCGCCAGCAACAAACAGAGCGGGAGTGGCACAGATACGCAGTATTTT	.	TRBD2	TRBV4-1	TRBJ2-3
CASSEKGYNEQFF	TGTGCCAGCAGTGAGAAGGGCTACAATGAGCAGTTCTTC	.	.	TRBV6-1	TRBJ2-1
CASRRTGLYEQYF	TGTGCCAGCCGAAGGACGGGACTCTACGAGCAGTACTTC	few	.	TRBV28	TRBJ2-7
CASSLEGTGSYNEQFF	TGTGCCAGCAGCTTAGAGGGGACAGGGTCCTACAATGAGCAGTTCTTC	.	TRBD1	TRBV7-9	TRBJ2-1
CASGSLEDTQYF	TGTGCTAGCGGGAGTCTCGAAGATACGCAGTATTTT	few	TRBD2	TRBV15	TRBJ2-3
CASSGDRLAGTQFF	TGTGCCAGCAGTGGGGATAGACTAGCGGGAACGCAGTTCTTC	few	TRBD2	TRBV28	TRBJ2-1
CASSLSLAGVSVETQYF	TGTGCCAGCAGTTTATCGCTAGCGGGAGTTAGTGTGGAGACCCAGTACTTC	many	TRBD2	TRBV28	TRBJ2-5
CASSLGQGKNIQYF	TGTGCCAGCAGCTTAGGACAGGGCAAAAACATTCAGTACTTC	many	TRBD1	TRBV7-2	TRBJ2-4
CASSPTSATDTQYF	TGCGCCAGCAGCCCGACTAGCGCCACAGATACGCAGTATTTT	many	TRBD2	TRBV4-1	TRBJ2-3
CASRNQGLIAKNIQYF	TGTGCCAGCAGGAATCAGGGTCTAATAGCCAAAAACATTCAGTACTTC	many	.	TRBV6-1	TRBJ2-4
CATSDRLGLAGVNEQFF	TGTGCCACCAGTGATAGATTAGGACTAGCGGGAGTGAATGAGCAGTTCTTC	few	TRBD2	TRBV24-1	TRBJ2-1
CASSVVSSGTHNEQFF	TGTGCCAGCAGTGTGGTCTCGAGCGGGACACACAATGAGCAGTTCTTC	many	.	TRBV2	TRBJ2-1
CASNIGAKNIQYF	TGTGCCAGCAACATCGGAGCCAAAAACATTCAGTACTTC	.	.	TRBV28	TRBJ2-4
CASSEAGQARYGYTF	TGTGCCAGCAGTGAAGCGGGACAGGCCCGCTATGGCTACACCTTC	many	TRBD1	TRBV2	TRBJ1-2
CASSQGWAGGYGDEQYF	TGCGCCAGCAGCCAAGGTTGGGCAGGGGGGTATGGAGACGAGCAGTACTTC	many	.	TRBV4-1	TRBJ2-7
CASRPLTSGIEQFF	TGTGCCAGCAGACCCTTGACTAGCGGGATTGAGCAGTTCTTC	few	TRBD2	TRBV2	TRBJ2-1
CASDGPETGPPQYF	TGTGCTAGTGACGGGCCGGAAACAGGGCCTCCGCAGTATTTT	few	.	TRBV12-5	TRBJ2-3
CATSDFGIRGNEQFF	TGTGCCACCAGTGATTTCGGAATCAGGGGCAATGAGCAGTTCTTC	few	.	TRBV24-1	TRBJ2-1
CASNPGLAGTEQYF	TGTGCCAGCAACCCGGGACTAGCGGGTACCGAGCAGTACTTC	.	TRBD2	TRBV3-1	TRBJ2-7
CAVAPIYEQYF	TGTGCCGTAGCCCCTATCTACGAGCAGTACTTC	few	.	TRBV6-1	TRBJ2-7
CASSRTGRLEQYF	TGCGCCAGCAGCCGGACAGGGCGCCTCGAGCAGTACTTC	.	TRBD1	TRBV10-1	TRBJ2-7
CSARDHHTRAPATDNEQFF	TGCAGTGCTAGAGATCATCATACCCGGGCACCCGCCACCGACAATGAGCAGTTCTTC	few	.	TRBV20-1	TRBJ2-1
CSASGVSGLAVTDTQYF	TGCAGTGCTAGTGGAGTTTCGGGACTAGCGGTCACAGATACGCAGTATTTT	.	TRBD2	TRBV20-1	TRBJ2-3
CASSFDLYEQYF	TGTGCCAGCAGTTTCGACCTATACGAGCAGTACTTC	.	.	TRBV12-3/TRBV12-4	TRBJ2-7